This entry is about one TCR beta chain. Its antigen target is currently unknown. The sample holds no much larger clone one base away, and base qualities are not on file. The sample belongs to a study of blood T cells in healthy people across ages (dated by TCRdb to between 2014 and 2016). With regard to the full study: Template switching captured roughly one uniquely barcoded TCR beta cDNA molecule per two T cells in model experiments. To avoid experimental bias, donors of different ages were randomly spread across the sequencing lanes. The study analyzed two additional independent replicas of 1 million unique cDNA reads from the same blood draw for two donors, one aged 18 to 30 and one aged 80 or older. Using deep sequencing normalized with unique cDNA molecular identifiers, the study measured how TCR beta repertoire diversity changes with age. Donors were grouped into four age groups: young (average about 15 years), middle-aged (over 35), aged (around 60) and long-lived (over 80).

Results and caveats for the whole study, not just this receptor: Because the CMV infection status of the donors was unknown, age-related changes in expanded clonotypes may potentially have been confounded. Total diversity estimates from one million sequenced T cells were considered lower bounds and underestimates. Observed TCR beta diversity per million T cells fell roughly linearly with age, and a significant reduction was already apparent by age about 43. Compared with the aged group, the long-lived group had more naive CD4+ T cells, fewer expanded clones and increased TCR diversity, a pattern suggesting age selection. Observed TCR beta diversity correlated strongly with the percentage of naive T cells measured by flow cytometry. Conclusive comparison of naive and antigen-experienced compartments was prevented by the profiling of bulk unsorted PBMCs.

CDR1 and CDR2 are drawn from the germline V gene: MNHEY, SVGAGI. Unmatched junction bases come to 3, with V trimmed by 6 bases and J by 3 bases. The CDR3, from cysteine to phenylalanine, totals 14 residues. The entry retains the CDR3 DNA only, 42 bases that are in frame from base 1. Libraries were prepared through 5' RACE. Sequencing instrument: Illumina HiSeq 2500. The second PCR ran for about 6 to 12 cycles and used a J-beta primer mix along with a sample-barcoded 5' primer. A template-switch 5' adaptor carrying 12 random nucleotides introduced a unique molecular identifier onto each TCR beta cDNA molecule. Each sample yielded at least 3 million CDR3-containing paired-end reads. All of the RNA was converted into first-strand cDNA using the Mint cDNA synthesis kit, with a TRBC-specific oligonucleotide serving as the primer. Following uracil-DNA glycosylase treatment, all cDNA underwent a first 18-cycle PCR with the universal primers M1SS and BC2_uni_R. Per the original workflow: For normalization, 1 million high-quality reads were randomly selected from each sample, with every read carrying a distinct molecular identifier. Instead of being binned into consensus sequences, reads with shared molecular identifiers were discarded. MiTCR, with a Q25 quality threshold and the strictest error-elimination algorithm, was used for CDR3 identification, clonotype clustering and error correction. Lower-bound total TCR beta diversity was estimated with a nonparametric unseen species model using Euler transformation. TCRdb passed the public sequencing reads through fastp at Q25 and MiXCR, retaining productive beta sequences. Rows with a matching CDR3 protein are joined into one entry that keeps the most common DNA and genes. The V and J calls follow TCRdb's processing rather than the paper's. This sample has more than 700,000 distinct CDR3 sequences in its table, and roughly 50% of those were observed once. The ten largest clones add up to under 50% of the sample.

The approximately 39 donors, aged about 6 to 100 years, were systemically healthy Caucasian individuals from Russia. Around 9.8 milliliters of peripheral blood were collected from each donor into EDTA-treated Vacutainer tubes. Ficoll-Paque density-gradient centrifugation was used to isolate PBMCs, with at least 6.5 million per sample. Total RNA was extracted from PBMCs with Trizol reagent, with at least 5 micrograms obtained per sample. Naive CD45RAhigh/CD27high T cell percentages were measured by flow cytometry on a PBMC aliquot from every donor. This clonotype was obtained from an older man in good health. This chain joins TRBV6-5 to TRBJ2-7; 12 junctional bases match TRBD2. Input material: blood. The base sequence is TGTGCCAGCAGCAAACTAGCGGGAGGCTACGAGCAGTACTTC. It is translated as CASSKLAGGYEQYF.